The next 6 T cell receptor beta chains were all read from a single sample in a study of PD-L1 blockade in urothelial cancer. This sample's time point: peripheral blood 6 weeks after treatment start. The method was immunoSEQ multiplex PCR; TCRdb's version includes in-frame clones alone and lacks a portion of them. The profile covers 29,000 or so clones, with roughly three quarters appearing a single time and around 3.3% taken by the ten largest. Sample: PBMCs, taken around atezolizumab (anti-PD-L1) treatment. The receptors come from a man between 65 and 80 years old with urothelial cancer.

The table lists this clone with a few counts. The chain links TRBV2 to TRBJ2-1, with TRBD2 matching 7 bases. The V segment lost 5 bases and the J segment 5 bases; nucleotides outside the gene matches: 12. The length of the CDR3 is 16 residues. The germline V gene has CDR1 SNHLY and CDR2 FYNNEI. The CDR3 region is CASSPLAPGTDNEQFF. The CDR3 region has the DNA TGTGCCAGCAGTCCACTAGCGCCAGGCACCGACAATGAGCAGTTCTTC.

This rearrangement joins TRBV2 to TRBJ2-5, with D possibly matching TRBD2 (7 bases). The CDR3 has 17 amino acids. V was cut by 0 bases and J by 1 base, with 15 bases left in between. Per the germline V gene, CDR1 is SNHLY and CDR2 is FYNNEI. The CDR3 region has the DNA TGTGCCAGCAGTGAAGCGCCGCGCGGGGGCCCCCAAGAGACCCAGTACTTC. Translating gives CASSEAPRGGPQETQYF.

The CDR3 is CASSLDLGTIGYTF. In DNA, the CDR3 is TGTGCCAGCAGCTTAGATCTGGGGACAATCGGCTACACCTTC. The chain carries TRBV7-2 and TRBJ1-2, with a weak D call TRBD1 (6 bases). The CDR3 extends over 14 amino acids. CDR1 and CDR2 from the germline V gene are SGHTA and FQGNSA. Trimming left V 1 base short and J 8 bases short, with 14 bases between.

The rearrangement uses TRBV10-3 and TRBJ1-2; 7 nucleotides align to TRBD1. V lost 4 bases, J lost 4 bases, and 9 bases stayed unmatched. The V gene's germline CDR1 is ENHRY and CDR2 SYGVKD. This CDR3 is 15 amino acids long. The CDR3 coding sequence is TGTGCCATCAGTGCGCCTCAGGGGACAGCCTATGGCTACACCTTC. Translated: CAISAPQGTAYGYTF.

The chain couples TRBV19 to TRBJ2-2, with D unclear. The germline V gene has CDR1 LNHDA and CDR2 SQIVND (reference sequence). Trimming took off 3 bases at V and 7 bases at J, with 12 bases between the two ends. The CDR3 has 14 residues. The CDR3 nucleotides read TGTGCCAGTAGTATCGAGTGGTCCTTCGGGGAGCTGTTTTTT. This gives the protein CASSIEWSFGELFF.

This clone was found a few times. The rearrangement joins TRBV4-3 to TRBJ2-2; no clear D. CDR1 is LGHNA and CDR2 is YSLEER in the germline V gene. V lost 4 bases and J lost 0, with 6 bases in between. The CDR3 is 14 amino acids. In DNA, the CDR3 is TGCGCCAGCAGCCTGACACCGAACACCGGGGAGCTGTTTTTT. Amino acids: CASSLTPNTGELFF.